Sequencing of this TCR beta chain was carried out in a study of blood T cell repertoires in COVID-19. Study background: Sources were T cells, B-cell-depleted T cells, or PBMCs; the material itself was cDNA or gDNA.

With V trimmed by 4 bases and J by 6 bases, 6 bases remained unmatched. The V gene's germline CDR1 is SGHRS and CDR2 YFSETQ. CDR3 length equals 13 residues. Clones were read by immunoSEQ multiplex PCR, and TCRdb kept only the in-frame ones, dropping some. This table has around 390,000 clones, approximately 87% appearing once. The study assigned cohorts using participant-reported clinical history. Sample: PBMCs or T cells enriched from blood (not recorded which). This receptor was taken from a woman aged 50 to 60 who had recovered from COVID-19. This sequence joins TRBV5-1 and TRBJ2-7; 8 bases are a match to TRBD1. The CDR3, as DNA: TGCGCCAGCAGCCTTACAGGGGGGACCGAGCAGTACTTC. Translating gives CASSLTGGTEQYF.